These 7 T cell receptor beta chains were sequenced from one sample in a study of CD8 T cells in ankylosing spondylitis. Findings and limits, study-wide: What appeared characteristic of ankylosing spondylitis blood was a TCR beta motif of several highly homologous variants.

These TCRs' antigens remain unknown. MiXCR, run by TCRdb on the 5' RACE reads, gives a single entry per CDR3 protein. This sample has 800,000 to 900,000 distinct CDR3 sequences, with about an eighth found just once. The sequencing sample was made of blood, either unsorted or a sorted T cell fraction (not recorded which). The receptors were sampled from a male donor with ankylosing spondylitis.

This clonotype came up a few times. The chain employs TRBV5-1 and TRBJ2-3; 10 positions match TRBD2. Per the germline V gene, CDR1 is SGHRS and CDR2 is YFSETQ. V gave up 3 bases and J gave up 4 bases; unmatched junction bases: 17. The CDR3 contains 19 residues. CDR3 nucleotide sequence: TGCGCCAGCAGCTGGACCGTACCGGGACTAGCGTTGAACGCAGATACGCAGTATTTT. Translation: CASSWTVPGLALNADTQYF.

The J gene is TRBJ2-5, the V gene TRBV20-1; D is uncertain. Trimming removed 3 bases from V and 2 bases from J, with 13 bases in between. This CDR3 comprises 14 residues. Germline CDR1 reads DFQATT; CDR2 reads SNEGSKA (reference sequence). The CDR3 is CSARRFGGQETQYF. In nucleotides, the CDR3 is TGCAGTGCTAGGAGGTTCGGTGGACAAGAGACCCAGTACTTC.

This clonotype turned up a few times. The chain couples TRBV10-3 to TRBJ1-2; D perhaps matches TRBD1 (5 bases). Germline-derived CDR1 and CDR2 are ENHRY and SYGVKD. CDR3 length equals 11 residues. V gave up 7 bases and J gave up 8 bases, with 11 bases separating them. The CDR3 nucleotides read TGTGCCATCACGGCAGGGTACGGCTACACCTTC. This encodes CAITAGYGYTF.

This clonotype came up a few times. The chain has TRBV6-6 and TRBJ1-2; maybe TRBD1 (5 bases). V was shortened by 10 bases and J by 2 bases, with 11 bases between the two germline ends. This CDR3 has 12 amino acids. Germline loops: CDR1 MNHNY, CDR2 SVGAGI (reference sequence). CDR3 sequence reads: CATSGRNYGYTF. DNA of the CDR3: TGTGCCACCTCGGGACGGAACTATGGCTACACCTTC.

This chain connects TRBV20-1 to TRBJ2-7, with 9 bases that match TRBD1. Germline CDR1 is DFQATT and CDR2 is SNEGSKA (reference sequence). CDR3 length: 17 residues. The junction had 15 bases not matched to a gene; V was cut back by 3 bases and J by 3 bases. The CDR3 protein is CSARRDRASPGSYEQYF. The CDR3 region has the DNA TGCAGTGCTAGGCGGGACAGGGCAAGTCCCGGGAGCTACGAGCAGTACTTC.

A few counts support this clonotype. The gene calls are TRBV18 and TRBJ2-2; D might be TRBD1 (5 bases). Trimming stripped 1 base from V and 2 bases from J, with 11 bases between. The CDR3 is 16 residues long. Germline V gene lookup returns CDR1 KGHSH and CDR2 LQKENI. CDR3 nucleotides: TGTGCCAGCTCACCACATGCAGGGATTAACACCGGGGAGCTGTTTTTT. Residues: CASSPHAGINTGELFF.

This clonotype was recorded at least ten times. This sequence joins TRBV7-3 and TRBJ1-2; 7 nucleotides align to TRBD1. Trimming removed 5 bases from V and 1 base from J; junction bases left unmatched: 4. The CDR3 length is 14 residues. CDR1 is SGHTA, CDR2 FQGTGA, per germline. The CDR3 DNA reads as TGTGCCAGCAGCCCAGGGGGGGGTAACTATGGCTACACCTTC. Encoded protein: CASSPGGGNYGYTF.